This T cell receptor (beta chain) was obtained from a study of shared clonotypes between healthy human individuals. Study results and caveats: Generally, naive subsets (rather than memory subsets) showed larger estimated richness. Non-shared clonotypes displayed generation probabilities falling below those of clonotypes present in all four donors. Clonotype sharing among donors likely depends on sequencing depth.

Germline-derived CDR1 and CDR2 are LNHNV and YYDKDF (reference sequence). V was pared by 2 bases and J by 4 bases, with 18 bases between. The CDR3 is 17 residues long. Across several immunoSEQ plates, the genomic DNA of each subset was split evenly. TCRdb's copy holds only in-frame clones and misses some; the assay was immunoSEQ multiplex PCR. Counted here are fewer than 1.4 million clones, about 84% occurring once; the ten biggest clones make up roughly 0.61%. For this clone: Its antigen is not known.

This sequence originates from a man between 18 and 29 years old in good health. Some clones in this sample may be carry-over from other donors' samples. The sample consisted of memory CD4+ T cells from PBMCs. The subset was: CD45RA-negative fraction. The V and J genes are TRBV15 and TRBJ2-1; unclear D gene. The CDR3: CATSRPYGRNLYNEQFF. CDR3 coding DNA: TGTGCCACCAGCAGACCGTACGGACGGAACTTATACAATGAGCAGTTCTTC.